What follows are 5 T cell receptor beta chains derived from one specimen sequenced in a study of shared clonotypes between healthy human individuals (dated by TCRdb to 2020 to 2021). Libraries were constructed by the immunoSEQ multiplex PCR assay. TCRdb's version of the immuneACCESS table is confined to in-frame rearrangements and falls short of the full clone set. An unresolved V gene accounts for under half of the shortfall where checked; the remainder is of unknown origin. The sample includes 1.4 million or so clones, with 98% observed a single time. The top ten constitute around 0.33% of the sample. Specimen: naive CD4+ T cells sorted from blood. According to the study, the label for this sample's cell subset or site signals: CD45RA+ positively selected. The receptors here all came from a man aged 25 to 40 in good health.

The CDR3 DNA reads as TGTGCCAGTAGTTCCCTATCCGGGGGAACCACAGATACGCAGTATTTT. Its protein is CASSSLSGGTTDTQYF. V is TRBV19 and J is TRBJ2-3; D may be TRBD2 (6 bases). The germline V gene has CDR1 LNHDA and CDR2 SQIVND (reference sequence). This CDR3 has 16 amino acids. V lost 5 bases and J 2 bases, leaving 17 bases between the germline ends.

This clone was seen just once. The chain employs TRBV5-1 and TRBJ2-2; tentative D call: TRBD1 (5 bases). Between the trimmed V and J ends, which lost 0 bases and 6 bases, there was a span of 9 bases. In germline, CDR1 is SGHRS, CDR2 YFSETQ. This CDR3 has 14 residues. The CDR3 spells CASSLAGKSGELFF. CDR3 nucleotide sequence: TGCGCCAGCAGCTTGGCAGGGAAGTCCGGGGAGCTGTTTTTT.

This clone is a singleton in its sample. The chain couples TRBV5-1 to TRBJ2-1; no definite D call. V lost 4 bases to trimming and J lost 6 bases, with 23 bases between them. CDR1 and CDR2 from the germline V gene are SGHRS and YFSETQ. This CDR3 comprises 17 residues. CDR3 in DNA: TGCGCCAGCAGCATCCCCTGGCTCCCGAGGTCGGGCAATGAGCAGTTCTTC. Translating it yields CASSIPWLPRSGNEQFF.

The V call is TRBV18, the J call TRBJ1-4; unclear D gene. CDR1 and CDR2 from the germline V gene are KGHSH and LQKENI. The CDR3 is made up of 15 amino acids. V gave up 3 bases and J gave up 10 bases, with 18 bases separating them. The CDR3 DNA follows: TGTGCCAGCTCACCGGAGGTATTAGTCCAATTAAAACTGTTTTTT. This codes for CASSPEVLVQLKLFF.

The chain's CDR3 is CASSSPGLPYEQYF. CDR3 nucleotides: TGCGCCAGCAGCTCGCCGGGACTACCCTACGAGCAGTACTTC. V gene TRBV10-1 combines with J gene TRBJ2-7, with 7 bases that match TRBD2. This CDR3 region has 14 residues. V lost 6 bases, J lost 2 bases, and 7 bases stayed unmatched. Per the germline V gene, CDR1 is WNHNN and CDR2 is SYGVQD (reference sequence).